A single T cell receptor (beta chain) is shown here with its context. This clone's antigen is unknown. No quality values exist for individual bases; no much larger clone is one base distant. Separate from the approximately 690-subject first cohort, the validation cohort of roughly 120 subjects was the group to which the donors belonged. The entry originates in a study of cytomegalovirus exposure and HLA in healthy donors (dated by TCRdb to the late 2010s). The study in broad terms: A later analysis indicated that the roughly 130 validation repertoires were generated on the platform also employed for the 600 to 750 repertoires of the first cohort. The study aimed to test whether signatures of past pathogen exposure could be identified by cataloging public T cell receptors. Besides the first cohort of roughly 700 subjects, a separate validation cohort made up of 120 different subjects was used. High-throughput TCR immunosequencing, statistical association of individual TCRs with disease status, and machine learning were combined to predict cytomegalovirus infection status. The research as a whole found: The authors suggested that the approach could potentially be generalized to other disease states and immunological phenotypes. In a later analysis, TCRs clustered in the first cohort were found to also tend to co-occur in the roughly 110 validation repertoires, with 90% to 95% of cluster scores above 0. While some public TCRs were present in many individuals, most TCR sequences turned up only very rarely across donors. Three of the identified cytomegalovirus-associated TCR beta chains were confirmed in vitro to be specific for cytomegalovirus antigens. The classifier was reported to diagnose cytomegalovirus status with high specificity and sensitivity in both the original and validation cohorts. The study listed 150 to 200 TCR beta chains as associated with cytomegalovirus. All 120 or so repertoires were used to score co-occurrence in the validation cohort in a later analysis, because that analysis had no HLA typing for the cohort.

Library prep was done by the immunoSEQ multiplex PCR assay. As for the authors' bioinformatics: A statistical classification framework was built for diagnosing cytomegalovirus status from the catalog of TCR beta chain sequences. The clones in this table, taken by TCRdb from immuneACCESS, are in-frame only. Not every clone is retained; where verified, under half of the shortfall comes from an unresolved V gene, and the cause of the rest is unknown. V and J calls and clone size follow that table, whereas D and trimming were derived from the DNA. The sample contains about 120,000 clones, around 90% of them found a single time. 2% to 2.5% of the sample is held by the ten biggest clonotypes. This TCR was sampled from a woman between 18 and 30 years old in good health and CMV-seronegative. Sequenced material: PBMCs.

The CDR3 protein is CSVLGERGGSMTQYF. The DNA reads TGCAGCGTCCTCGGGGAGCGGGGCGGATCCATGACCCAGTACTTC. The V and J segments used are TRBV29-1 and TRBJ2-5, and 7 junctional nucleotides match TRBD2. Reading the germline V gene gives CDR1 SQVTM and CDR2 ANQGSEA. The CDR3 has 15 amino acids, counting the end cysteine and phenylalanine. The DNA shown is the 45-base CDR3, in frame from base 1. Trimming removed 6 bases from V and 7 bases from J; the gene matches leave 17 bases unexplained.